This TCR beta chain is drawn from a study of molecular identifiers for immune sequencing clone quantification (dated by TCRdb to the late 2010s). For context, the study as a whole: For a replicate experiment, RNA from around 20,000 or 99,000 naive CD8 T cells was divided into five aliquots, of which four were sequenced. This methods study used CD8 T cells to benchmark TCR RNA copy counting and molecular-identifier clustering-based TCR repertoire sequencing (MIDCIRS). General conclusions and limits of the study: A single cell's worth of spiked-in Jurkat TCR RNA was reported detectable even among 900,000 to 1,000,000 naive CD8 T cells. Without barcode sub-clustering, chimeric consensus sequences inflated TCR diversity; chimeras reached as high as 47%. Spiked-in Jurkat TCR RNA (about ten copies' worth), which is not part of the donor repertoire, was contained in the naive libraries. In CMV-specific effector cells, clones with more than 20 RNA copies contained over 98% of molecules, whereas in naive cells such clones contained under 1% of molecules. Modeling gave 3 to 3.5 recovered TCR RNA copies per cell versus approximately 10 by digital PCR, implying about 30% capture efficiency. Identical TCR molecules sharing a barcode could cause highly expanded clone sizes to be underestimated.

The germline V gene sets CDR1 to MNHEY and CDR2 to SVGEGT. Compared with germline, V lacks 6 bases and J lacks 1 base; bases without a gene match: 9. The CDR3 goes from the cysteine to the phenylalanine over 15 residues. Just CDR3 DNA is preserved here, 45 bases in frame from base 1. The protocol used for the library was PCR. This sample was sequenced with an Illumina HiSeq 4000. Bulk TCR libraries were generated as previously described, with the TCR primers listed in Table S5 used. Total RNA was purified with the Qiagen AllPrep DNA/RNA kit. Before any analysis, reads coming from multiple sequencing runs of the same library were combined into one pool. The study's own analysis went as follows. Reads were retained only if an exact TCR constant sequence was present, and the retained reads were trimmed to 150 nt and grouped according to their 12-nt molecular barcodes. Reads in each barcode group were sub-clustered using a 15% Levenshtein threshold, and a quality-weighted consensus sequence was built for each RNA molecule. Non-functional sequences were removed, as were lower-count sequences one edit away from another. Based on fitting two negative binomial distributions, any barcode sub-cluster with under 20% of the maximum read count was discarded. The public sequencing data were trimmed at Q25 with fastp and processed into clonotypes with MiXCR by TCRdb, which kept only in-frame beta chains. Rows merge per CDR3 protein into single entries with the most common DNA and genes. These V and J calls derive from TCRdb rather than the authors' analysis. The sample table contains approximately 670,000 distinct CDR3 sequences; only one count was recorded for 15% to 20% of them. The ten biggest clones cover about 0.9% of the sample.

Libraries of naive CD8 T cells were generated from approximately 20,000 to 1,000,000 sorted cells, with 10%, 30% or 50% of the purified RNA used. Naive CD8 T cells, defined as CD8+CD4-CCR7+CD45RA+, were FACS-sorted into RLT Plus buffer on a BD FACSAria II. To test detection sensitivity, Jurkat RNA equal to fewer than 13 TCR copies was added to samples of roughly 18,000-1,100,000 naive CD8 T cells. Enrichment of CD8 T cells was done with RosetteSep CD8+ T Cell Enrichment Cocktail plus Ficoll-Paque, and ACK red cell lysis came afterward. In this sample, this clonotype turned up many times. This clone's antigen is unknown. No much larger clonotype is one base removed from it; base qualities were not supplied.

The source of this sequence is a human donor in good health. Some libraries in this study had Jurkat cell RNA spiked in. The chain couples TRBV6-2 or TRBV6-3 to TRBJ2-7; 7 central bases correspond to TRBD1. The sequenced sample was naive CD8+ T cells from blood, with Jurkat cell RNA spiked in. Explained via the paper, the cell subset or site label denotes: FACS-sorted CD8+CD4-CCR7+CD45RA+ naive T cells. For the CDR3, the sequence is CASRHGEQGSYEQYF. The DNA reads as follows: TGTGCCAGCAGACACGGGGAACAGGGGTCCTACGAGCAGTACTTC.